This TCR beta chain appears in the sequencing data of a study of shared clonotypes between healthy human individuals. It was into CD45RA+ naive and CD45RA-negative memory subsets that the CD4+ cells were split. Comment on this clone: Its antigen remains unidentified.

The assay was immunoSEQ multiplex PCR, and TCRdb's table has in-frame clones only and misses some. The sample has approximately 240,000 clones; 65% are singletons. Germline V gene data show CDR1 as SGHTA and CDR2 as FQGTGA. With V trimmed by 2 bases and J by 2 bases, 0 bases remained unmatched. The CDR3 is made up of 14 amino acids. Overall study results and limits: Naive CD4 clonotypes overlapped across several donors at roughly 4.5%. On the whole, naive subsets had larger estimated richness than memory subsets had. It was the few donors that limited the genetic and exposure-history diversity represented.

The chain combines TRBV7-3 with TRBJ2-5, with 9 bases lining up with TRBD2. The TCR was taken from a man aged 25 to 40 in good health. The sequenced sample consisted of memory CD4+ T cells sorted from blood. The subset was: CD45RA-negative fraction. CDR3 DNA: TGTGCCAGCAGCTTAGCGGGAGGGCAAGAGACCCAGTACTTC. Translating gives CASSLAGGQETQYF.